This paragraph reports one T cell receptor (beta chain). The sample comes from a study of blood T cell repertoires in COVID-19. The overall study: Acute and convalescent COVID-19 specimens originated in the United States, Italy and Spain. T cells, B-cell-depleted T cells, or PBMCs supplied cDNA or gDNA.

Authors' methods: Amplified reference gene primers provided the basis for estimating nucleated cell counts. Repertoires were generated with immunoSEQ multiplex PCR, while TCRdb's copy carries only in-frame clones and drops some. V, J and clone size derive from that table, while D and trimming were established from the DNA sequence. The sample carries about 190,000 clones, approximately 80% recorded once. The V gene lost 6 bases and the J gene lost 4 bases, with 12 bases spanning the gap. Germline CDR1 and CDR2: SQVTM and ANQGSEA. The CDR3 contains 12 residues. This chain links TRBV29-1 with TRBJ1-1; the D gene is possibly TRBD1 (6 bases). This TCR was sampled from a woman in her fifties or sixties with acute or convalescent COVID-19. Specimen: peripheral blood. The CDR3 DNA follows: TGCAGCGTCTTAACAGGGTCCACTGAAGCTTTCTTT. This translates into CSVLTGSTEAFF.